These T cell receptor beta chains were read from a single sample in a study of shared T cell receptors in the human thymus. Only in-frame clones appear in the TCRdb table, and some are missing; sequencing was by immunoSEQ multiplex PCR. The profile shows 500,000 to 850,000 clones, approximately 87% of them singletons. The same data also went into a second study, on human thymus T cells.

Sequences were obtained from thymocytes. All receptors derive from a boy younger than two with a congenital heart defect. The CDR3 runs from the conserved cysteine through the conserved F or W.

V gene,J gene,CDR3 protein
TRBV4-1,TRBJ1-3,CASSPPLRENTIYF
TRBV5-1,TRBJ2-1,CASNLLGTSGYNEQFF
TRBV28,TRBJ1-5,CASSCPPGTARYMVNQPQHF
TRBV7-8,TRBJ1-1,CASSARDRSYTEAFF
TRBV18,TRBJ1-1,CASSPKVGGSHEAFF
TRBV4-1,TRBJ2-1,CASSQVRLAGVNEQFF
TRBV23-1,TRBJ2-7,CASSQSPRYYEQYF
TRBV5-6,TRBJ2-7,CASSLPPTSGRAGGHEQYF
TRBV14,TRBJ2-7,CASSQHHPGQRSF
TRBV7-6,TRBJ2-7,CASSLVAGSEQYF
TRBV2,TRBJ1-1,CASLRDRGEGTEAFF
TRBV7-9,TRBJ2-7,CASTSVDSYEQYF
TRBV5-1,TRBJ2-5,CASSPGQGIQETQYF
TRBV19,TRBJ2-5,CASSNGIYPQAQETQYF
TRBV2,TRBJ1-1,CASSEAISGGPWGAFF
TRBV14,TRBJ2-3,CASSRVVQREGHDTDTQYF
TRBV5-4,TRBJ1-2,CASSLGGQGGEGYTF
TRBV30,TRBJ2-3,CAFPKAGGHGDTQYF
TRBV28,TRBJ1-2,CASSFEGNYGYTF
TRBV7-6,TRBJ2-3,CASSSTQDRVGTDTQYF
TRBV5-1,TRBJ1-6,CASSFSPGLGISYNSPLHF
TRBV13,TRBJ2-7,CASSLGGGEQYF
TRBV7-3,TRBJ2-1,CASSPLGLTDEQFF
TRBV28,TRBJ2-1,CASSLRDSYNEQFF
TRBV19,TRBJ1-5,CASSIGQGLRQPQHF